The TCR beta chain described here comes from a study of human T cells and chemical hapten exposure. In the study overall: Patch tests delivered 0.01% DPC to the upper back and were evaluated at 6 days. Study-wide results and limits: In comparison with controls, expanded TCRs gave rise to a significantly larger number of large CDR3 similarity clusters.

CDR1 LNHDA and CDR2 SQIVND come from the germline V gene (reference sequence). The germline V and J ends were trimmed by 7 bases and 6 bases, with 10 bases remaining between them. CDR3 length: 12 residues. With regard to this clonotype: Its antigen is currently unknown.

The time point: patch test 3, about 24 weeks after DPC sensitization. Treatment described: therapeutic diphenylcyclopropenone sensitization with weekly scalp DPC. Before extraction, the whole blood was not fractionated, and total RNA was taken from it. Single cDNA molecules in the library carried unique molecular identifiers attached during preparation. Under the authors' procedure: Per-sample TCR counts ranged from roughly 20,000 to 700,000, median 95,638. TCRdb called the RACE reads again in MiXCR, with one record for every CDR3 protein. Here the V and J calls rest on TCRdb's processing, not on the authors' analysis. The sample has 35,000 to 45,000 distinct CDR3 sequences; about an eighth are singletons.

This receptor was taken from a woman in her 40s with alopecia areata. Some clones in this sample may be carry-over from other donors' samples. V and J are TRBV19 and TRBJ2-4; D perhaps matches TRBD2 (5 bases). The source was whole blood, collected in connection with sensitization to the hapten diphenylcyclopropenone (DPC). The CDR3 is CASTAGLNIQYF. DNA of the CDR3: TGTGCCAGTACTGCGGGTTTAAACATTCAGTACTTC.